What follows are 4 T cell receptor beta chains derived from one specimen sequenced in a study of blood T cells in healthy people across ages. Primers used in a second PCR of about 7 to 11 cycles were a sample-barcoded 5' primer and a J-beta primer mix. One entry per CDR3 protein results from TCRdb running MiXCR on the 5' RACE reads. The sample lists 600,000 to 900,000 distinct CDR3 sequences; roughly 24% were seen once. The same data also went into a second study, on T cells of mothers and their children.

Material for sequencing was blood. The source is a boy aged 5-17 years in good health.

The V and J genes are TRBV5-1 and TRBJ2-5; D may correspond to TRBD1 or TRBD2 (5 bases each). TRBJ2-7 explains the end of the DNA better; the J call may be wrong. There are 12 residues in the CDR3. Germline V lookup: CDR1 SGHRS, CDR2 YFSETQ. This CDR3 is CASSEGPDEQYF. The CDR3 DNA reads TGCGCCAGCAGCGAGGGACCGGACGAGCAGTACTTC.

This clonotype was observed a handful of times. This chain links TRBV5-1 with TRBJ2-2; 7 bases agree with TRBD1. Trimming removed 5 bases from V and 4 bases from J; junction bases left unmatched: 11. From germline, CDR1 is SGHRS and CDR2 YFSETQ. This CDR3 has 16 residues. The CDR3 DNA reads as TGCGCCAGCAGTTGGAGTGACAGGGTCGGCACCGGGGAGCTGTTTTTT. Its protein is CASSWSDRVGTGELFF. Based on the CDR3 plus reference TRBV5-1 and TRBJ2-2, the full variable domain is KAGVTQTPRYLIKTRGQQVTLSCSPISGHRSVSWYQQTPGQGLQFLFEYFSETQRNKGNFPGRFSGRQFSNSRSEMNVSTLELGDSALYLCASSWSDRVGTGELFFGEGSRLTVL.

The CDR3: CASSLEGKVYEQYF. CDR3 nucleotide sequence: TGTGCCAGCAGCTTAGAGGGGAAGGTCTACGAGCAGTACTTC. V is TRBV7-9 and J is TRBJ2-7; D possibly corresponds to TRBD1 (5 bases). This CDR3 has 14 amino acids. Trimming left V 1 base short and J 3 bases short, with 10 bases between. Germline V gene data show CDR1 as SEHNR and CDR2 as FQNEAQ (reference sequence).

There are a few counts of this clonotype. J is TRBJ2-5 and V is TRBV20-1, with D possibly being TRBD2 (5 bases). There are 16 residues in the CDR3. CDR1 and CDR2 from the germline V gene are DFQATT and SNEGSKA (reference sequence). V gave up 0 bases and J gave up 3 bases, with 17 bases separating them. CDR3 in amino acids: CSARDHGNGFEETQYF. CDR3 bases: TGCAGTGCTAGAGATCACGGGAACGGATTCGAAGAGACCCAGTACTTC.